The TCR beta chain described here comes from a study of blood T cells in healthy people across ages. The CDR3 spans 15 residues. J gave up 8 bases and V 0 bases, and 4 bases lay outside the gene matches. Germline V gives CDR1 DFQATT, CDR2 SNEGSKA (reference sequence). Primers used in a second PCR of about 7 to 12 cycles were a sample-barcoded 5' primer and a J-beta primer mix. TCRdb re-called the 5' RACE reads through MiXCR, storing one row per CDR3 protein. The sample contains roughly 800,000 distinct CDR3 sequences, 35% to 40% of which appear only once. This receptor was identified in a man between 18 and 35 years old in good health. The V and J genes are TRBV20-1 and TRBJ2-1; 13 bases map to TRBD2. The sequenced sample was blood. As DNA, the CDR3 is TGCAGTGCTAGAGACCGGACTAGCGGGGGTTATGAGCAGTTCTTC. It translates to CSARDRTSGGYEQFF.